Given below is one TCR beta chain in context. The antigen is unknown. This sample was included in a study of T cells in localized non-small cell lung cancer. The protocol was immunoSEQ multiplex PCR, while the TCRdb copy is restricted to in-frame clones and leaves out a portion. This table holds about 40,000 clones, around 90% found once. The germline V gene has CDR1 LGHNA and CDR2 YNFKEQ. The V gene lost 4 bases and the J gene lost 8 bases, with 8 bases spanning the gap. The CDR3 length is 12 residues. Overall study results and limits: Tumor samples were not multi-region, leaving intratumor heterogeneity unexcluded.

Material: peripheral blood, obtained before any cancer treatment. This TCR was sampled from a man between 18 and 49 years old with stage I lung adenocarcinoma. The chain combines TRBV4-2 with TRBJ1-4, with a possible D match to TRBD1 (5 bases). CDR3 in DNA: TGTGCCAGCAGCCCGGGGCGGGAAAAACTGTTTTTT. Translating gives CASSPGREKLFF.